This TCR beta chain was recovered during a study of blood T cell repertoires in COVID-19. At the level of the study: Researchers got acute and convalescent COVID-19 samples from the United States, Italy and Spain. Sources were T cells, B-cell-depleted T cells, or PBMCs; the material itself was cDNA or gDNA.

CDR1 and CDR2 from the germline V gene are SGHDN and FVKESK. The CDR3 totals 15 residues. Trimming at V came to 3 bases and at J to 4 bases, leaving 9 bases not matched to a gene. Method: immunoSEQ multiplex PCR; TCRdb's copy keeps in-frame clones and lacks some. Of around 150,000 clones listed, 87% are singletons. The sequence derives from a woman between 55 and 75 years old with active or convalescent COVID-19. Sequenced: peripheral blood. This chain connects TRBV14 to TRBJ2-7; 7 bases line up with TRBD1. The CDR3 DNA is TGTGCCAGCAGCCAGGCCCCGGGACAGAAGTACGAGCAGTACTTC. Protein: CASSQAPGQKYEQYF.